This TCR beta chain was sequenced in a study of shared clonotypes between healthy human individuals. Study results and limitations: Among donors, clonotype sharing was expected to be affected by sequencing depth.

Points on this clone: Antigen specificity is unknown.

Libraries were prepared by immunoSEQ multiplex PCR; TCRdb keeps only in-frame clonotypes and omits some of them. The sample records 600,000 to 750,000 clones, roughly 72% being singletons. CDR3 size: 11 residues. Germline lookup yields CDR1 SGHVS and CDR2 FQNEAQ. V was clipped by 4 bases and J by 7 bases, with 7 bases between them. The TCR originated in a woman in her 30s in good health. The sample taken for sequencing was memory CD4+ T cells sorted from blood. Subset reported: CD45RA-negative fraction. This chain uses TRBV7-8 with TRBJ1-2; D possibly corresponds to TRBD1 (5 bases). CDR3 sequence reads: CASSSGSGYTF. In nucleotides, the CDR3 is TGTGCCAGCAGCTCAGGGAGTGGCTACACCTTC.